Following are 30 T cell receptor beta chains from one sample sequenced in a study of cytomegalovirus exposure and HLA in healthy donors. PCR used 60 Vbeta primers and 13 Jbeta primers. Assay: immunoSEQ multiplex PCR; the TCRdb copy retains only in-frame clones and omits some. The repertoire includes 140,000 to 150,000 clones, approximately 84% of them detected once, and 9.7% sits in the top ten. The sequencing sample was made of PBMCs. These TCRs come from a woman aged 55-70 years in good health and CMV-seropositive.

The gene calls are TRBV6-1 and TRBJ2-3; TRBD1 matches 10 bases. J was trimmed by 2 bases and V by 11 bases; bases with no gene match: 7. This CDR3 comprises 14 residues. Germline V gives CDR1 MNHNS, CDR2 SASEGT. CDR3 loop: CACDRGRLTDTQYF. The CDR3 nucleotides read TGTGCCTGCGACAGGGGGCGCCTCACAGATACGCAGTATTTT.

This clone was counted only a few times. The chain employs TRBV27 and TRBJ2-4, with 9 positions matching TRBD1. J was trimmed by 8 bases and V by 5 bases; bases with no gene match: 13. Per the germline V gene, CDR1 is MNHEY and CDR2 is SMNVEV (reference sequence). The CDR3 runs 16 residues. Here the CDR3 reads CASSNPQGADWDIQYF. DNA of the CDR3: TGTGCCAGCAGTAACCCACAGGGGGCGGATTGGGACATTCAGTACTTC.

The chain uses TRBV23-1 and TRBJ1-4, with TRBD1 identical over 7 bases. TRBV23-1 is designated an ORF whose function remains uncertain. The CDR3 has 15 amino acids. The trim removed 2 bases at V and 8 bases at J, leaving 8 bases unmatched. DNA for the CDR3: TGCGCCAGCAGTCAAATCCGACAGGGTGACGAAAAACTGTTTTTT. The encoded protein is CASSQIRQGDEKLFF.

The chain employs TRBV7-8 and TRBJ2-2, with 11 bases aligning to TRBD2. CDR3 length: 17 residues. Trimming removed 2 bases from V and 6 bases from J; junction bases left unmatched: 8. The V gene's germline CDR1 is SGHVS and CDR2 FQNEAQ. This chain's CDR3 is CASSLKLAGEQSGELFF. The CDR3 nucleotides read TGTGCCAGCAGCTTAAAACTAGCGGGAGAGCAGTCCGGGGAGCTGTTTTTT.

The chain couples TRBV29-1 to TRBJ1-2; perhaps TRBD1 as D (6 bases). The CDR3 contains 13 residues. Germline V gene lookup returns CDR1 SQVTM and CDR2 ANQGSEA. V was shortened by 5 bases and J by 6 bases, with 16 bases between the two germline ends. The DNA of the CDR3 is TGCAGCGTTAAGGCCGGGACACATGATGGCTACACCTTC. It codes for CSVKAGTHDGYTF.

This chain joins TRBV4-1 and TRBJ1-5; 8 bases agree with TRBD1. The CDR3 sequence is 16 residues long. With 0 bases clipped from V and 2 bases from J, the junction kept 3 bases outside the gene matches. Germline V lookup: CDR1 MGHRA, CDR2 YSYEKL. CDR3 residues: CASSQEGTGGNQPQHF. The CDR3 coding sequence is TGCGCCAGCAGCCAAGAAGGGACAGGCGGCAATCAGCCCCAGCATTTT.

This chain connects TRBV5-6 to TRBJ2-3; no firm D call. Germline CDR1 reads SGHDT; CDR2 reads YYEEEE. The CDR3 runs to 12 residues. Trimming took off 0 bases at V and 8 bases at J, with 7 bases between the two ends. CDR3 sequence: CASSLASGTQYF. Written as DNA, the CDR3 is TGTGCCAGCAGCTTGGCGTCAGGTACGCAGTATTTT. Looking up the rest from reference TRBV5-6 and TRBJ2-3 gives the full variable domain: DAGVTQSPTHLIKTRGQQVTLRCSPKSGHDTVSWYQQALGQGPQFIFQYYEEEERQRGNFPDRFSGHQFPNYSSELNVNALLLGDSALYLCASSLASGTQYFGPGTRLTVL.

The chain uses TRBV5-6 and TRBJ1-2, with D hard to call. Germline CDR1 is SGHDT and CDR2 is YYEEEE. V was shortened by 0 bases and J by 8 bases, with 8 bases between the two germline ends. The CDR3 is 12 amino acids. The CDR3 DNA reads TGTGCCAGCAGCTTGGACGGGGTCGGCTACACCTTC. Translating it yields CASSLDGVGYTF.

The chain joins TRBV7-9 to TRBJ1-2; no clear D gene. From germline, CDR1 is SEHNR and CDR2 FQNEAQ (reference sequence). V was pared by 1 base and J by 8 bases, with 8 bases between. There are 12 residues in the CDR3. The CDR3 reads CASSLGLKGYTF. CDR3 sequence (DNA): TGTGCCAGCAGCTTAGGGCTTAAGGGCTACACCTTC.

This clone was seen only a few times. CDR3: CASTKNSGSSYEQYF. Here the CDR3 DNA reads TGTGCCAGCACCAAAAATAGCGGGAGCTCCTACGAGCAGTACTTC. The genes are TRBV7-2 and TRBJ2-7; TRBD2 aligns across 9 bases. The CDR3 is 15 amino acids. Germline CDR1 and CDR2: SGHTA and FQGNSA. V shed 7 bases, J shed 0 bases, and the junction held 7 bases outside the gene matches.

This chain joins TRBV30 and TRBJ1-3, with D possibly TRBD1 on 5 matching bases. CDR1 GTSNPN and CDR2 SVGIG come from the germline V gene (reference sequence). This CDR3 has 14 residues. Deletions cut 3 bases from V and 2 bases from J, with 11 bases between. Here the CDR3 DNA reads TGTGCCTGGAGCCTGCGGGGCCCTGGAAACACCATATATTTT. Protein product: CAWSLRGPGNTIYF.

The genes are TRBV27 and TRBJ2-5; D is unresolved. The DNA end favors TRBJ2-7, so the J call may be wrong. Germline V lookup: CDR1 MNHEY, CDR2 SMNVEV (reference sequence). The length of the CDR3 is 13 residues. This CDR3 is CASSLLGFDEQYF. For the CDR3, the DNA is TGTGCCAGCAGTTTACTAGGTTTCGACGAGCAGTACTTC.

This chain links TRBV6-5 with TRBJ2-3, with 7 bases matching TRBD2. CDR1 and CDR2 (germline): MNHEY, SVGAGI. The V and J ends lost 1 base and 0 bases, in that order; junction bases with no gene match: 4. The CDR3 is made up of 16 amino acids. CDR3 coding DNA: TGTGCCAGCAGTTACTGGCGGGGGACTAGCACAGATACGCAGTATTTT. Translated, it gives CASSYWRGTSTDTQYF.

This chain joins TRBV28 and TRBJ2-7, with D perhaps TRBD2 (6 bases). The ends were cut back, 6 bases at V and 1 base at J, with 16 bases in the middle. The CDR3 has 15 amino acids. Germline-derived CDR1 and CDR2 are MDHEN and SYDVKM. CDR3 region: CASRPSGTGSYEQYF. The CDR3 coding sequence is TGTGCCAGCAGACCATCCGGGACTGGGTCCTACGAGCAGTACTTC. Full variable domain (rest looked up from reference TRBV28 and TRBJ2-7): DVKVTQSSRYLVKRTGEKVFLECVQDMDHENMFWYRQDPGLGLRLIYFSYDVKMKEKGDIPEGYSVSREKKERFSLILESASTNQTSMYLCASRPSGTGSYEQYFGPGTRLTVT.

The CDR3, as DNA: TGCGCCAGCAGCCAATCCCCAGGGACTCTCGGCGGTTACTTC. Its translation: CASSQSPGTLGGYF. The chain combines TRBV5-1 with TRBJ2-7; possible D gene TRBD2, 6 bases. The CDR3 is 14 residues long. The V end lost 4 bases, the J end lost 13 bases, and 24 bases lay between the germline ends. Germline CDR1 SGHRS, CDR2 YFSETQ.

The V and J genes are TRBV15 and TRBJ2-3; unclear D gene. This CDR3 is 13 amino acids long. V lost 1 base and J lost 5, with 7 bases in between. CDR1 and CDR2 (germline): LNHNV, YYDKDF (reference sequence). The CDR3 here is CATSRAPGDTQYF. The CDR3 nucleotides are TGTGCCACCAGCAGAGCCCCAGGAGATACGCAGTATTTT. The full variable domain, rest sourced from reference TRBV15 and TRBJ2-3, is DAMVIQNPRYQVTQFGKPVTLSCSQTLNHNVMYWYQQKSSQAPKLLFHYYDKDFNNEADTPDNFQSRRPNTSFCFLDIRSPGLGDTAMYLCATSRAPGDTQYFGPGTRLTVL.

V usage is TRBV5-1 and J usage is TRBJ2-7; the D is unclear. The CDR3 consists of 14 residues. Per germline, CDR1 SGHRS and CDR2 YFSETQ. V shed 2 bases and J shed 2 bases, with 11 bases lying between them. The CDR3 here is CASSFEALAYEQYF. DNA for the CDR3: TGCGCCAGCAGCTTTGAGGCCTTGGCCTACGAGCAGTACTTC.

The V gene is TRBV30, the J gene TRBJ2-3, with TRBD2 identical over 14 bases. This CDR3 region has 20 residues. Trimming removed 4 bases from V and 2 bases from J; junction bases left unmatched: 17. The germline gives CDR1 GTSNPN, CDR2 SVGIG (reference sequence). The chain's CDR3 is CAWTRKTSGRDQGITDTQYF. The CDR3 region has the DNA TGTGCCTGGACCAGAAAGACTAGCGGGAGGGACCAGGGTATCACAGATACGCAGTATTTT.

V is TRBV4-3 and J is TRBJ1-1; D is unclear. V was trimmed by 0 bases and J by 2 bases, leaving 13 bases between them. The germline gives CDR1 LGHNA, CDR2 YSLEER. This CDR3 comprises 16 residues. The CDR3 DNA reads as TGCGCCAGCAGCCAAGAAGCTCCGATCCCTAACACTGAAGCTTTCTTT. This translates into CASSQEAPIPNTEAFF.

CDR3 protein: CASSPRDRDGYTF. The CDR3 DNA sequence: TGTGCCAGCAGTCCCCGGGACAGGGATGGCTACACCTTC. This chain connects TRBV27 to TRBJ1-2, with 9 bases matching TRBD1. CDR1 is MNHEY, CDR2 SMNVEV, per germline (reference sequence). There are 13 residues in the CDR3. Losses at the gene ends were 5 bases for V and 6 bases for J; bases not matched to a gene: 4.

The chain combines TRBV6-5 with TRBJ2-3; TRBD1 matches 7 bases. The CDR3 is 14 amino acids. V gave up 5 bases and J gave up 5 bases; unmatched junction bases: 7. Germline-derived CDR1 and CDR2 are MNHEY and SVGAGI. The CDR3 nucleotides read TGTGCCAGCAGTACGAGACAGGGTGAAGATACGCAGTATTTT. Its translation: CASSTRQGEDTQYF.

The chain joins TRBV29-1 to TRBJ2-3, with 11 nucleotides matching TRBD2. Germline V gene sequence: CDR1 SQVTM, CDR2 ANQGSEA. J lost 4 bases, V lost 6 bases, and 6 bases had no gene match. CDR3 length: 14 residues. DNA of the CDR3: TGCAGCGTCGTTAGCGGGAGGGCCGCAGATACGCAGTATTTT. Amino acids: CSVVSGRAADTQYF.

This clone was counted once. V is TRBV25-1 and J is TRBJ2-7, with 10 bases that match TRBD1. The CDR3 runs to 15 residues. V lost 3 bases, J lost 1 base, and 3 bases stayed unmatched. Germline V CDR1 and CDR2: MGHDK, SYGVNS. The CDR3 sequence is CASSDWDRGSYEQYF. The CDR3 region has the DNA TGTGCCAGCAGTGACTGGGACAGGGGTTCCTACGAGCAGTACTTC.

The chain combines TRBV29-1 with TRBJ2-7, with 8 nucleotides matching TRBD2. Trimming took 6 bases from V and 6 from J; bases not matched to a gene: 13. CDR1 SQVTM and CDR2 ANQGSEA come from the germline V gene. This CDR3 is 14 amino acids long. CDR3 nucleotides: TGCAGCGTGGGCCTCTCCGGGACTAGAGGCGAGCAGTACTTC. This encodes CSVGLSGTRGEQYF.

CDR3 residues: CASSQERQYDEQYF. Written as DNA, the CDR3 is TGCGCCAGCAGCCAAGAGAGACAGTACGACGAGCAGTACTTC. The chain carries TRBV4-1 and TRBJ2-5, with D perhaps TRBD1 (5 bases). The J call is in doubt because the DNA end fits TRBJ2-7 better. This CDR3 comprises 14 residues. Germline CDR1 reads MGHRA; CDR2 reads YSYEKL.

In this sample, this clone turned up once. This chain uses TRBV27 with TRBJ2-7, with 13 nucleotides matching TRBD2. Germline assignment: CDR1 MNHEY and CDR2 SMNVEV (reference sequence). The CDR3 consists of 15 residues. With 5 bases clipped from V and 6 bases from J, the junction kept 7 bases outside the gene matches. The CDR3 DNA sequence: TGTGCCAGCAGTCTACGCCGACTAGCGGGAGGCGAGCAGTACTTC. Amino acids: CASSLRRLAGGEQYF.

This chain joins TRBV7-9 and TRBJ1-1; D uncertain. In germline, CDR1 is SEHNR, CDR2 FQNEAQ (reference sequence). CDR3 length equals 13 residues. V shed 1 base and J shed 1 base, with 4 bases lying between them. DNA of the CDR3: TGTGCCAGCAGCTTAGGGCAGAACACTGAAGCTTTCTTT. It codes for CASSLGQNTEAFF.

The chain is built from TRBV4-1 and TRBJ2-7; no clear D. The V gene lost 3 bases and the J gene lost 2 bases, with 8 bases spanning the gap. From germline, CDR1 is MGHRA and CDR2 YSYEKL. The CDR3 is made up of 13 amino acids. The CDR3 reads CASSHPSTYEQYF. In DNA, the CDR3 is TGCGCCAGCAGCCATCCGTCTACCTACGAGCAGTACTTC.

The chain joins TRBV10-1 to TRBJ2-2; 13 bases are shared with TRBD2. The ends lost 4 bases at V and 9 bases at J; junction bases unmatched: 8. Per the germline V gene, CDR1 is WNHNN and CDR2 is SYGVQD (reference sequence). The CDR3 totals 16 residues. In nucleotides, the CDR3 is TGCGCCAGCAGTGCACCCGGGACTAGCGGGATAAGGGAGCTGTTTTTT. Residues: CASSAPGTSGIRELFF.

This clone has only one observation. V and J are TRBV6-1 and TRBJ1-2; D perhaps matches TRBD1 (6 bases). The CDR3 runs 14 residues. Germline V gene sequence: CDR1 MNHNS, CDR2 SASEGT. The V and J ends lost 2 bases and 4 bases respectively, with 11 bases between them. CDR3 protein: CASSERGAFYGYTF. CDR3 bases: TGTGCCAGCAGTGAACGGGGGGCATTCTATGGCTACACCTTC.